The clone carrying this T cell receptor beta chain has at least ten counts. This entry belongs to a study of T cells in Graves' hyperthyroidism and ophthalmopathy. Diagnoses used clinical symptoms, serum thyroxine and TRAb, thyroid ultrasound and orbital computed tomography. This CDR3 region has 14 residues. The germline V and J ends were trimmed by 7 bases and 7 bases, with 19 bases remaining between them. Germline assignment: CDR1 MDHEN and CDR2 SYDVKM. From RNA transcripts, TCR beta CDR3 regions were amplified. An initial round of RT-PCR targeting the TCR CDR3 relied on the HTBI primer set. MiXCR, applied by TCRdb to the multiplex PCR reads, yields one record per CDR3 protein. The data hold about 640,000 distinct CDR3 sequences, with roughly 20% observed a single time.

This clonotype originated in a man under 40 with Graves' ophthalmopathy. This chain uses TRBV28 with TRBJ1-2; D remains ambiguous. Material: blood. This chain's CDR3 is CASTPRSRTSGYTF. CDR3 coding DNA: TGTGCCAGCACCCCCCGTAGCCGGACTAGTGGCTACACCTTC.